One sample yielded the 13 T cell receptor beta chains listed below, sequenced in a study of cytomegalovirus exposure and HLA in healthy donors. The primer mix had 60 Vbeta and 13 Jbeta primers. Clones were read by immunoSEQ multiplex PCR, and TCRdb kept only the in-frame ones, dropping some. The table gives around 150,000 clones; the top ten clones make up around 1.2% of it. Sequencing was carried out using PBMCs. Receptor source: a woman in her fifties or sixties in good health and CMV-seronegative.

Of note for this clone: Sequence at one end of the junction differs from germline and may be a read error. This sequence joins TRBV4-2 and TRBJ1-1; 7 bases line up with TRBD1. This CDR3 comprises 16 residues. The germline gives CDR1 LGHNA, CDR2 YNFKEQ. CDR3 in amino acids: CASSQVLTGRGTEALF. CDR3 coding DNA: TGTGCCAGCAGCCAAGTCTTGACAGGGCGGGGCACTGAAGCTCTCTTT.

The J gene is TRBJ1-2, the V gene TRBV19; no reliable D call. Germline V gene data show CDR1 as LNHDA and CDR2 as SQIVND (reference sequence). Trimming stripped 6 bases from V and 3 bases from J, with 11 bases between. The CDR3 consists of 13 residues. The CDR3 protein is CASRTTEYYGYTF. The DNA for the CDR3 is TGTGCCAGTAGAACTACTGAATACTATGGCTACACCTTC.

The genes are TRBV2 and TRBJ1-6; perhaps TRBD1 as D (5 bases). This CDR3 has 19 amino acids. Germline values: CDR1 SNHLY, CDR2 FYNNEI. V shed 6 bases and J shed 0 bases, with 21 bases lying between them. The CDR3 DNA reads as TGTGCCAGCAGGGGTACCGGGACTCTCTCGAGCTCCTATAATTCACCCCTCCACTTT. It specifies CASRGTGTLSSSYNSPLHF.

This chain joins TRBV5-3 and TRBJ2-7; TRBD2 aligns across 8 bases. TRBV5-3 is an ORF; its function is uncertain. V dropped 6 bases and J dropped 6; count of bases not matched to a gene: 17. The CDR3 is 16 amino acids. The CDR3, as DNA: TGTGCCAGAACGGGGCTAGCGGGCTCTCTCTTCTCCGAGCAGTACTTC. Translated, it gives CARTGLAGSLFSEQYF.

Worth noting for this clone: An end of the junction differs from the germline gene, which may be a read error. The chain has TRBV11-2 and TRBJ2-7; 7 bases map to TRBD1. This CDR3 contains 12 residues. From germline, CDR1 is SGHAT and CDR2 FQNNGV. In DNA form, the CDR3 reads TGTGCCAGCAGCTTAGCCACCGGGACAGCTCACTTC. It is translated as CASSLATGTAHF. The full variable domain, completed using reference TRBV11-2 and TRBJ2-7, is EAGVAQSPRYKIIEKRQSVAFWCNPISGHATLYWYQQILGQGPKLLIQFQNNGVVDDSQLPKDRFSAERLKGVDSTLKIQPAKLEDSAVYLCASSLATGTAHFGPGTRLTVT.

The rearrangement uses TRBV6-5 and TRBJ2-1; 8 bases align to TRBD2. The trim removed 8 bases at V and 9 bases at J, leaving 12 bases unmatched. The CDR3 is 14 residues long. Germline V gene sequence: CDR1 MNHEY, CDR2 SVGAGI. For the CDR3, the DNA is TGTGCCAGCGGGGTAGCGGGGCGTGAGGGTGAGCAGTTCTTC. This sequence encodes CASGVAGREGEQFF.

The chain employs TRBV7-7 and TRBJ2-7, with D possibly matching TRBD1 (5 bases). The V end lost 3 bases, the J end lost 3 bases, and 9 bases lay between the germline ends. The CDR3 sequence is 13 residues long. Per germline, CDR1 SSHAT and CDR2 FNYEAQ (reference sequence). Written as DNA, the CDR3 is TGTGCCAGCAGCTTCAGGGTAGGCTACGAGCAGTACTTC. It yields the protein CASSFRVGYEQYF. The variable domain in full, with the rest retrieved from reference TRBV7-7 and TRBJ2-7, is GAGVSQSPRYKVTKRGQDVTLRCDPISSHATLYWYQQALGQGPEFLTYFNYEAQPDKSGLPSDRFSAERPEGSISTLTIQRTEQRDSAMYRCASSFRVGYEQYFGPGTRLTVT.

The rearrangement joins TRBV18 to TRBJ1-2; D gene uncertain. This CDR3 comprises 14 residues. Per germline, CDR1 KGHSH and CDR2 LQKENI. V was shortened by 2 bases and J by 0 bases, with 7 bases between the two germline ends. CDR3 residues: CASSPMRANYGYTF. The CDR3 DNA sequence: TGTGCCAGCTCACCAATGCGAGCTAACTATGGCTACACCTTC.

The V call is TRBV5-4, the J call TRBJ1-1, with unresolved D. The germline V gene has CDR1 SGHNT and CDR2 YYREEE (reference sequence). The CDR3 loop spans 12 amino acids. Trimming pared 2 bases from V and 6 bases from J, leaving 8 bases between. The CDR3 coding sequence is TGTGCCAGCAGCTTACGAGGCGCTGAAGCTTTCTTT. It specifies CASSLRGAEAFF.

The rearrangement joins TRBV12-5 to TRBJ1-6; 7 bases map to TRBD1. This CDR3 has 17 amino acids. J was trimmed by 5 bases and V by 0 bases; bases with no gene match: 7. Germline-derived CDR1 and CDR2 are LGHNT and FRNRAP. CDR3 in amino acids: CASGLVLGGFDNSPLHF. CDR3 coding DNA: TGTGCTAGTGGTTTGGTGTTAGGGGGCTTTGATAATTCACCCCTCCACTTT.

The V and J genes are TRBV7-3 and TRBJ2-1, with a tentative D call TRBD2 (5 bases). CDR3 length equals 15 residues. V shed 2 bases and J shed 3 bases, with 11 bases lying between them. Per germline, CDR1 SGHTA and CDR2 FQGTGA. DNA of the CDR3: TGTGCCAGCAGCTTATTCGCTGGACTCTACAATGAGCAGTTCTTC. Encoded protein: CASSLFAGLYNEQFF.

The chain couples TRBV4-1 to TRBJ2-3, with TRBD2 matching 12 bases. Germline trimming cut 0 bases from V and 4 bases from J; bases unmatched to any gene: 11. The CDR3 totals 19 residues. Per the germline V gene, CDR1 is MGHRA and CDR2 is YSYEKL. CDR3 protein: CASSQDRPSGRARSDTQYF. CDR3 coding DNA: TGCGCCAGCAGCCAAGACAGGCCTAGCGGGAGGGCCCGATCAGATACGCAGTATTTT.

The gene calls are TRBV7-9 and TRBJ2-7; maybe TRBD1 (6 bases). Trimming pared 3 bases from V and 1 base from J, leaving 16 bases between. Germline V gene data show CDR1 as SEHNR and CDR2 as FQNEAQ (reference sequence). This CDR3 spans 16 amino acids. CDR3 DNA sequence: TGTGCCAGCAGCTTCCCGTCCACGGACAGATCCTACGAGCAGTACTTC. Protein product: CASSFPSTDRSYEQYF.